A selection of T cell receptor beta chains follows, all from one sample in a study of cytomegalovirus exposure and HLA in healthy donors. Profiled with immunoSEQ multiplex PCR; TCRdb holds only in-frame clones, not every one. The table lists about 94,000 clones, more than 75% of them singletons, with about 4% in the top ten. The sequenced material came from PBMCs. The source of these receptors is a woman aged 40 to 50 in good health and CMV-seronegative. Each CDR3 is given with its conserved first and last residue. A D gene is named only where the DNA matches it firmly. Part of the rows lack a size; the others show once, few, many or a class for expanded clones.

size,D,V,J,DNA,CDR3
.,TRBD1,TRBV6-5,TRBJ2-7,TGTGCCAGCAGTCCGGGGACAGGGGGCTCCTACGAGCAGTACTTC,CASSPGTGGSYEQYF
.,.,TRBV9,TRBJ1-3,TGTGCCAGCAGCGCAATGGGACAAGGGGCGCAAGGAAACACCATATATTTT,CASSAMGQGAQGNTIYF
.,.,TRBV7-2,TRBJ1-1,TGTGCCAGCAGCTTAACCGGGGTTGAAGCTTTCTTT,CASSLTGVEAFF
.,.,TRBV19,TRBJ2-2,TGTGCCAGTAGTATAGCCCCCCGGGTCGGGGAGCTGTTTTTT,CASSIAPRVGELFF
.,TRBD1,TRBV15,TRBJ1-1,TGTGCCACCAGCACGTTCGGACAGGGGAACACTGAAGCTTTCTTT,CATSTFGQGNTEAFF
.,.,TRBV28,TRBJ1-1,TGTGCCACCTTAACTTCCCGGGATGAAGCTTTCTTT,CATLTSRDEAFF
.,TRBD2,TRBV12-5,TRBJ2-3,TGTGCTAGTGGTTTGATCGGGGGGGGTAGCACAGATACGCAGTATTTT,CASGLIGGGSTDTQYF
.,TRBD1,TRBV6-5,TRBJ2-7,TGTGCCAGCCGTACGACAGGGACGGGGGAGCAGTACTTC,CASRTTGTGEQYF
.,.,TRBV5-1,TRBJ2-3,TGCGCCAGCAGCTTGGCCTTGGGCAGCACAGATACGCAGTATTTT,CASSLALGSTDTQYF
few,.,TRBV4-2,TRBJ1-5,TGTGCCAGCAGCCAAGATAGGGAGGGGGGTCAGCCCCAGAATTTT,CASSQDREGGQPQNF
few,.,TRBV5-1,TRBJ1-5,TGCGCCAGCAGCTGGGGAGCAAATCAGCCCCAGCATTTT,CASSWGANQPQHF
.,TRBD2,TRBV29-1,TRBJ2-3,TGCAGCGCCTCTGGGGGGGGATCAGGCACAGATACGCAGTATTTT,CSASGGGSGTDTQYF
.,TRBD2,TRBV5-5,TRBJ2-1,TGTGCCAGCAGCCCGTCTAGCGGGGGGGCGGATGAGCAGTTCTTC,CASSPSSGGADEQFF
many,TRBD1,TRBV19,TRBJ1-5,TGTGCCAGTACCCAACGACAGGGAGATTGGGGTCAGCCCCAGCATTTT,CASTQRQGDWGQPQHF
.,TRBD2,TRBV7-2,TRBJ2-5,TGTGCCAGCAGCTGGAACCCCTATAGCGGGGGGGCCGGTGAGACCCAGTACTTC,CASSWNPYSGGAGETQYF
.,.,TRBV7-8,TRBJ2-4,TGTGCCAGCAGCTTAGCACGGATTAGCGGAATAGCCAAAAACATTCAGTACTTC,CASSLARISGIAKNIQYF
.,TRBD2,TRBV27,TRBJ2-5,TGTGCCAGCAGTTCGGGACTAGCGGGGGGATACGAGACCCAGTACTTC,CASSSGLAGGYETQYF
.,TRBD1,TRBV27,TRBJ2-1,TGTGCCAGCAGGAGTTGGGACAGCTACAATGAGCAGTTCTTC,CASRSWDSYNEQFF
.,.,TRBV29-1,TRBJ1-2,TGCAGCGTTTCGACAGGCACCAATCATGGCTACACCTTC,CSVSTGTNHGYTF
.,TRBD1,TRBV29-1,TRBJ1-1,TGCAGCGCTCCGGGACAGATGAACACTGAAGCTTTCTTT,CSAPGQMNTEAFF
.,.,TRBV7-2,TRBJ2-3,TGTGCCAGCAGCCTAACCCCCTCCCCGGGGGATACGCAGTATTTT,CASSLTPSPGDTQYF
.,TRBD1,TRBV7-9,TRBJ2-7,TGTGCCAGCAGCTTAGCCGGGACAGGGGGCGGCGAGCAGTACTTC,CASSLAGTGGGEQYF
few,.,TRBV10-3,TRBJ1-3,TGTGCCATCAGTGAGTCGCTGAGGGCGGGTGGAAACACCATATATTTT,CAISESLRAGGNTIYF
once,.,TRBV19,TRBJ2-2,TGTGCCAGTTCCCCCGGCAGGGACATCGGGGAGCTGTTTTTT,CASSPGRDIGELFF
once,TRBD1,TRBV5-8,TRBJ2-5,TGTGCCAGCAGCCCAGGGGGCAGGGGCCAAGAGACCCAGTACTTC,CASSPGGRGQETQYF
.,.,TRBV6-5,TRBJ1-3,TGTGCCAGCAGCCGGGGGGACTCTGGAAACACCATATATTTT,CASSRGDSGNTIYF
.,.,TRBV7-9,TRBJ2-1,TGTGCCAGCAGCTTAACAGGACCCGGTGAGCAGTTCTTC,CASSLTGPGEQFF
few,TRBD1,TRBV4-1,TRBJ1-1,TGCGCCAGCAGCCAAGATGGGGGACAGGGTAGGAGGAACACTGAAGCTTTCTTT,CASSQDGGQGRRNTEAFF
.,TRBD1,TRBV11-1,TRBJ1-1,TGTGCCAGCAGCTCCCGACCTTCGACAGGGCAGCCTGAAGCTTTCTTT,CASSSRPSTGQPEAFF
.,TRBD2,TRBV18,TRBJ2-3,TGTGCCAGCTCACCCTACCTAGCGGGGGCAACCACAGATACGCAGTATTTT,CASSPYLAGATTDTQYF
.,.,TRBV30,TRBJ1-5,TGTGCCTGGAGTATTGGGGACACCAATCAGCCCCAGCATTTT,CAWSIGDTNQPQHF
.,.,TRBV29-1,TRBJ1-1,TGCAGCGTTGGACCCCGCCTGGGCATGAACACTGAAGCTTTCTTT,CSVGPRLGMNTEAFF
.,.,TRBV20-1,TRBJ2-5,TGCAGTGCTAGTCCTACAGAGACCCAGTACTTC,CSASPTETQYF
.,.,TRBV10-2,TRBJ2-1,TGCGCCAGCAGTGAGGTCCCCAGGGATGAGCAGTTCTTC,CASSEVPRDEQFF
.,.,TRBV20-1,TRBJ2-4,TGCAGTGCTAGAGCACAGCAGTTACAGTACTTC,CSARAQQLQYF
.,.,TRBV5-1,TRBJ1-1,TGCGCCAGCAGCCTGCGACAAGACAGTGAAGCTTTCTTT,CASSLRQDSEAFF
.,.,TRBV7-2,TRBJ1-3,TGTGCCAGCAGCTTACGTTCGGGTGGAAACACCATATATTTT,CASSLRSGGNTIYF
.,.,TRBV18,TRBJ1-6,TGTGCCAGCTCACCCCCTGGGAGCTCCTATAATTCACCCCTCCACTTT,CASSPPGSSYNSPLHF
.,TRBD1,TRBV7-8,TRBJ2-6,TGTGCCAGCAGCCCCTGGGACAGGGGTTCTGGGGCCAACGTCCTGACTTTC,CASSPWDRGSGANVLTF
once,TRBD1,TRBV10-1,TRBJ1-1,TGCGCCAGCAGTGAGCCTCTCACAGGGGACGCCGAGGATGAAGCTTTCTTT,CASSEPLTGDAEDEAFF
.,.,TRBV5-4,TRBJ1-2,TGTGCCAGCAGCTTCGGGAGCGGGGTCAGCCCCTGGGGTAATTATGGCTACACCTTC,CASSFGSGVSPWGNYGYTF
.,TRBD1,TRBV5-1,TRBJ1-6,TGCGCCAGCAGCTTGGCACAGGGGGCCTCTTCACCCCTCCACTTT,CASSLAQGASSPLHF
.,TRBD1,TRBV10-3,TRBJ1-2,TGTGCCATCAGTGATCGGACAGGGACTAACTATGGCTACACCTTC,CAISDRTGTNYGYTF
.,.,TRBV5-1,TRBJ1-3,TGCGCCAGCAGCTTGGCCGGTTATGGAAACACCATATATTTT,CASSLAGYGNTIYF
.,.,TRBV5-5,TRBJ1-2,TGTGCCAGCAGCCAGGACAGCCCTAGATATGGCTACACCTTC,CASSQDSPRYGYTF
.,TRBD2,TRBV2,TRBJ2-3,TGTGCCAGCAGTGACCGGGGGAGGGGATGGGGCTTCACAGATACGCAGTATTTT,CASSDRGRGWGFTDTQYF
.,.,TRBV12-5,TRBJ2-5,TGTGCTAGTGTGGGGGCGGGAGAGACCCAGTACTTC,CASVGAGETQYF
.,.,TRBV7-9,TRBJ2-1,TGTGCCAGCAGGGCTACAGGGACCGATGAGCAGTTCTTC,CASRATGTDEQFF
.,TRBD1,TRBV27,TRBJ1-6,TGTGCCAGCAGTGCTGGGACGAGGGGGCCACCCCTCAACTTT,CASSAGTRGPPLNF
.,.,TRBV2,TRBJ2-3,TGTGCCCGGGCGGGGGCGGGGACAGATACGCAGTATTTT,CARAGAGTDTQYF
once,TRBD2,TRBV2,TRBJ2-3,TGTGCCAGCAGTGAACCACTAGCGGGGAGCACAGATACGCAGTATTTT,CASSEPLAGSTDTQYF
.,TRBD2,TRBV6-5,TRBJ2-1,TGTGCCAGCAGTTCTCTAGCGGGGGGCAACAATGAGCAGTTCTTC,CASSSLAGGNNEQFF
.,TRBD1,TRBV18,TRBJ1-5,TGTGCCAGCTCACCTTCGGGGACAGCAGTCCGACAGCCCCAGCATTTT,CASSPSGTAVRQPQHF
.,TRBD1,TRBV7-9,TRBJ2-5,TGTGCCAGCAGCTTAACAGGGGGAGGAGAGACCCAGTACTTC,CASSLTGGGETQYF
once,.,TRBV2,TRBJ2-7,TGTGCCAGCACTCCAGGGGGGTTCTACGAGCAGTACTTC,CASTPGGFYEQYF
once,.,TRBV4-3,TRBJ1-2,TGCGCCAGCAGCCCCTGGGGACAAACCGGGAATGGCTACACCTTC,CASSPWGQTGNGYTF
.,.,TRBV5-1,TRBJ1-3,TGCGCCAGCAGCTTCCGGTCAGGAAACACCATATATTTT,CASSFRSGNTIYF
few,.,TRBV12-5,TRBJ1-1,TGTGCTAGTGGTTTGCCCCGAAGGAGGATGAACACTGAAGCTTTCTTT,CASGLPRRRMNTEAFF
.,TRBD1,TRBV28,TRBJ1-5,TGTGCCAGCAGTCCGGACAGGGTCAATCAGCCCCAGCATTTT,CASSPDRVNQPQHF
.,TRBD1,TRBV10-3,TRBJ2-2,TGTGCCATCAGTGATGGGACAGCGAACACCGGGGAGCTGTTTTTT,CAISDGTANTGELFF